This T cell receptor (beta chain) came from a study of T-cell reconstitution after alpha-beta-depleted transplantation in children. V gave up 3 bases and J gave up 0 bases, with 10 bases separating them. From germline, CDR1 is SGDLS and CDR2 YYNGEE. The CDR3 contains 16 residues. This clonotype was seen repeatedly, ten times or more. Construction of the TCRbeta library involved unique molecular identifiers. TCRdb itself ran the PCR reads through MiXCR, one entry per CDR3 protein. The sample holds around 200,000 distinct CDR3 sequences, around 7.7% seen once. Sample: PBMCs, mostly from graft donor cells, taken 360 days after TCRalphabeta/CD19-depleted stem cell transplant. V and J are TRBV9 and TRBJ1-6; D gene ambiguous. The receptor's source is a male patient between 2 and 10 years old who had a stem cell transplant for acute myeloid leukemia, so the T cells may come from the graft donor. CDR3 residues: CASSADGSSYNSPLHF. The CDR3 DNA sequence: TGTGCCAGCAGCGCGGACGGTAGCTCCTATAATTCACCCCTCCACTTT.